Below are 24 T cell receptor beta chains sequenced from a single sample in a study of T-cell memory formation after mild COVID-19. TCRdb reprocessed the 5' RACE reads via MiXCR and lists one record per CDR3 protein. Of over 250,000 distinct CDR3 sequences listed, 15% to 20% are singletons. Sequences were obtained from PBMCs or a T cell subset sorted from them (not recorded which). These TCRs come from a young man who had mild COVID-19 (a few samples of this study predate the infection). Cell type and time point are not known.

The chain links TRBV10-3 to TRBJ1-6; D may be TRBD1 (5 bases). From germline, CDR1 is ENHRY and CDR2 SYGVKD. Trimming took off 6 bases at V and 8 bases at J, with 8 bases between the two ends. This CDR3 spans 12 amino acids. For the CDR3, the DNA is TGTGCCATCAGGGGGACGGATTCACCCCTCCACTTT. This translates into CAIRGTDSPLHF.

The chain links TRBV6-4 to TRBJ2-2; D is possibly TRBD1 (6 bases). Germline CDR1 MRHNA, CDR2 SNTAGT. The V end was cut by 9 bases, the J end by 6 bases, with 20 bases between. CDR3 length: 15 amino acids. The CDR3 reads CARDPQGSCAGELFF. In nucleotides, the CDR3 is TGTGCCAGAGACCCCCAGGGGTCCTGCGCCGGGGAGCTGTTTTTT.

V gene TRBV19 combines with J gene TRBJ2-5; 9 nucleotides line up with TRBD2. CDR3 size: 15 residues. Germline CDR1 and CDR2: LNHDA and SQIVND (reference sequence). V was pared by 4 bases and J by 6 bases, with 9 bases of the junction left unmatched. The CDR3 reads CASSNAGGPEKTQYF. CDR3 DNA: TGTGCCAGTAGTAACGCGGGGGGGCCAGAAAAGACCCAGTACTTC.

V gene TRBV7-2 combines with J gene TRBJ2-2; 8 nucleotides align to TRBD2. The CDR3 sequence is 16 residues long. Trimming removed 1 base from V and 5 bases from J; junction bases left unmatched: 6. CDR1 and CDR2 from the germline V gene are SGHTA and FQGNSA. DNA of the CDR3: TGTGCCAGCAGCTTAGTGCCCTTAGCGGGGACCGGGGAGCTGTTTTTT. Its protein is CASSLVPLAGTGELFF. Full variable domain (rest looked up from reference TRBV7-2 and TRBJ2-2): GAGVSQSPSNKVTEKGKDVELRCDPISGHTALYWYRQSLGQGLEFLIYFQGNSAPDKSGLPSDRFSAERTGGSVSTLTIQRTQQEDSAVYLCASSLVPLAGTGELFFGEGSRLTVL.

A few counts support this clonotype. The chain recombines TRBV9 with TRBJ2-5, with 8 bases aligning to TRBD2. The trim removed 4 bases at V and 5 bases at J, leaving 10 bases unmatched. The CDR3 totals 15 residues. Germline V gene data show CDR1 as SGDLS and CDR2 as YYNGEE. The DNA for the CDR3 is TGTGCCAGCAGCAGCTCCCGGGGGGGCTGGGAGACCCAGTACTTC. Its translation: CASSSSRGGWETQYF.

This clonotype occurred many times. The rearrangement links TRBV20-1 to TRBJ2-6; TRBD1 is a possible D gene (5 bases). Per the germline V gene, CDR1 is DFQATT and CDR2 is SNEGSKA (reference sequence). V shed 5 bases and J shed 0 bases, with 5 bases lying between them. The CDR3 extends over 13 amino acids. Here the CDR3 reads CSADSSGANVLTF. The CDR3 DNA reads TGCAGTGCTGACAGCTCTGGGGCCAACGTCCTGACTTTC.

This chain uses TRBV20-1 with TRBJ1-2; D is uncertain. The CDR3 has 12 residues. The ends were cut back, 0 bases at V and 6 bases at J, with 8 bases in the middle. Germline-derived CDR1 and CDR2 are DFQATT and SNEGSKA (reference sequence). This chain's CDR3 is CSARDHIHGYTF. The CDR3 DNA is TGCAGTGCTAGAGATCATATACATGGCTACACCTTC.

In this sample, this clonotype turned up a few times. The chain couples TRBV30 to TRBJ1-2; unclear D gene. The V gene lost 2 bases and the J gene lost 6 bases, with 10 bases spanning the gap. Germline lookup yields CDR1 GTSNPN and CDR2 SVGIG (reference sequence). The CDR3 has 12 residues. DNA of the CDR3: TGTGCCTGGAGTAGGCAGGTGGATGGCTACACCTTC. Encoded protein: CAWSRQVDGYTF.

V usage is TRBV3-1 and J usage is TRBJ2-3, with 8 nucleotides matching TRBD1. V shed 4 bases and J 2 bases; nucleotides not matched to a gene: 14. CDR3 size: 18 residues. Looked up from germline, CDR1 is LGHDT and CDR2 is YNNKEL (reference sequence). CDR3 protein: CASSPPGGGVPFTDTQYF. In nucleotides, the CDR3 is TGTGCCAGCAGCCCCCCAGGGGGCGGGGTACCCTTCACAGATACGCAGTATTTT.

This clonotype appeared a single time. This CDR3 is CASSYSILRTGDPLVMPQHF. In nucleotides, the CDR3 is TGTGCCAGCAGTTACTCGATACTCCGGACAGGGGACCCCTTGGTCATGCCCCAGCATTTT. This chain links TRBV6-2 or TRBV6-3 with TRBJ1-5, with TRBD1 identical over 9 bases. Per the germline V gene, CDR1 is MNHEY and CDR2 is SVGEGT. Trimming at V came to 0 bases and at J to 9 bases, leaving 21 bases not matched to a gene. The CDR3 extends over 20 amino acids.

This chain links TRBV29-1 with TRBJ2-2; D gene uncertain. The V end lost 6 bases, the J end lost 9 bases, and 8 bases lay between the germline ends. The CDR3 loop spans 10 amino acids. Germline CDR1 reads SQVTM; CDR2 reads ANQGSEA. The CDR3 DNA reads TGCAGCGTGGGAACTCGGGAGCTGTTTTTT. Amino acid sequence: CSVGTRELFF.

The V call is TRBV12-3 or TRBV12-4, the J call TRBJ1-5; D not certain. Trimming removed 3 bases at V and 2 bases at J, with 14 bases between. CDR3 length: 16 amino acids. The CDR3 here is CASSLGVNVRNQPQHF. As DNA, the CDR3 is TGTGCCAGCAGTTTGGGAGTGAACGTTCGCAATCAGCCCCAGCATTTT.

A word on this clonotype: An end of the junction differs from the germline gene, which may be a read error. The chain uses TRBV7-2 and TRBJ1-1; D unclear. Germline CDR1 SGHTA, CDR2 FQGNSA. The CDR3 loop spans 14 amino acids. CDR3 in amino acids: CDSSFIGLNTEAFF. The CDR3 nucleotides read TGTGACAGCAGCTTTATAGGACTGAACACTGAAGCTTTCTTT.

The chain joins TRBV29-1 to TRBJ1-6; D is perhaps TRBD1 (6 bases). V shed 6 bases and J shed 3 bases, with 15 bases lying between them. The CDR3 is 15 amino acids. Germline CDR1 reads SQVTM; CDR2 reads ANQGSEA. CDR3 DNA sequence: TGCAGCGTGGGGGCCAGGGTACACTATAATTCACCCCTCCACTTT. Protein product: CSVGARVHYNSPLHF.

The chain has TRBV5-6 and TRBJ2-4, with D perhaps matching TRBD1 (8 bases). The germline V gene has CDR1 SGHDT and CDR2 YYEEEE. The CDR3 has 14 residues. V was trimmed by 5 bases and J by 7 bases, leaving 16 bases between them. The CDR3 loop is CASRRGQGGNIQYF. CDR3 nucleotides: TGTGCCAGCAGGAGAGGACAGGGAGGGAACATTCAGTACTTC. The entire variable domain, with the rest obtained from reference TRBV5-6 and TRBJ2-4, is as follows: DAGVTQSPTHLIKTRGQQVTLRCSPKSGHDTVSWYQQALGQGPQFIFQYYEEEERQRGNFPDRFSGHQFPNYSSELNVNALLLGDSALYLCASRRGQGGNIQYFGAGTRLSVL.

This clonotype was detected many times. The J gene is TRBJ2-1, the V gene TRBV4-1; 8 bases map to TRBD2. Germline CDR1 and CDR2: MGHRA and YSYEKL. J gave up 5 bases and V 0 bases, and 9 bases lay outside the gene matches. The CDR3 has 17 amino acids. In DNA form, the CDR3 reads TGCGCCAGCAGCCAAGATCCGGGGGGGCTAAGAAACAATGAGCAGTTCTTC. Its translation is CASSQDPGGLRNNEQFF.

This clonotype has only a few counts. The rearrangement joins TRBV11-2 to TRBJ2-5; a possible D gene is TRBD1 (6 bases). Germline CDR1 reads SGHAT; CDR2 reads FQNNGV. The CDR3 has 19 amino acids. Trimming took off 1 base at V and 5 bases at J, with 26 bases between the two ends. The CDR3 sequence: CASSLGRTGLGNPKETQYF. DNA of the CDR3: TGTGCCAGCAGCTTAGGACGCACAGGGTTGGGGAACCCGAAGGAGACCCAGTACTTC.

The chain has TRBV19 and TRBJ1-1; TRBD1 aligns across 8 bases. The germline gives CDR1 LNHDA, CDR2 SQIVND (reference sequence). Trimming at V came to 4 bases and at J to 5 bases, leaving 9 bases not matched to a gene. This CDR3 contains 15 residues. This chain's CDR3 is CASSTQGAGGTEAFF. CDR3 coding DNA: TGTGCCAGTAGTACCCAGGGGGCTGGTGGTACTGAAGCTTTCTTT.

This clonotype was recorded at least ten times. This chain connects TRBV5-1 to TRBJ2-7; 7 bases are shared with TRBD2. The germline CDR1 and CDR2 sequences are SGHRS and YFSETQ. CDR3 length: 13 residues. The trim removed 0 bases at V and 6 bases at J, leaving 3 bases unmatched. As DNA, the CDR3 is TGCGCCAGCAGCTTGGGACTAGCCGTCGAGCAGTACTTC. This gives the protein CASSLGLAVEQYF. Together with reference TRBV5-1 and TRBJ2-7, the CDR3 gives the full variable domain: KAGVTQTPRYLIKTRGQQVTLSCSPISGHRSVSWYQQTPGQGLQFLFEYFSETQRNKGNFPGRFSGRQFSNSRSEMNVSTLELGDSALYLCASSLGLAVEQYFGPGTRLTVT.

This clonotype was recorded a few times. This chain connects TRBV4-2 to TRBJ1-2; weak D call: TRBD1 (5 bases). Looked up from germline, CDR1 is LGHNA and CDR2 is YNFKEQ. V gave up 0 bases and J gave up 6 bases, with 14 bases separating them. The CDR3 is 15 amino acids. DNA of the CDR3: TGTGCCAGCAGCCAAGAAGAGGGCAGGGAGGATGGCTACACCTTC. Its translation: CASSQEEGREDGYTF.

This chain links TRBV6-1 with TRBJ2-3, with a tentative D call TRBD2 (6 bases). V shed 10 bases and J shed 2 bases, with 22 bases lying between them. Germline V gene lookup returns CDR1 MNHNS and CDR2 SASEGT. The CDR3 contains 16 residues. The CDR3 DNA reads as TGTGCCACCGCTATCCGGGACTCCTGGGCCACAGATACGCAGTATTTT. Protein product: CATAIRDSWATDTQYF.

This clonotype was seen a handful of times. The chain uses TRBV2 and TRBJ2-7, with TRBD1 matching 8 bases. Per germline, CDR1 SNHLY and CDR2 FYNNEI. The CDR3 runs 14 residues. The V segment lost 4 bases and the J segment 6 bases; nucleotides outside the gene matches: 8. CDR3 loop: CASSARAGGLEQYF. CDR3 sequence (DNA): TGTGCCAGCAGTGCTCGGGCAGGGGGCCTCGAGCAGTACTTC.

V gene TRBV7-6 combines with J gene TRBJ2-3; TRBD2 matches at 10 bases. CDR1 and CDR2 (germline): SGHVS, FNYEAQ. The V and J ends lost 1 base and 5 bases, in that order; junction bases with no gene match: 9. This CDR3 region has 17 residues. As DNA, the CDR3 is TGTGCCAGCAGCTTAGGTGGACTAGCGGCAATCGGAGATACGCAGTATTTT. Its translation is CASSLGGLAAIGDTQYF.

The chain combines TRBV4-2 with TRBJ2-7; 7 bases align to TRBD2. The germline gives CDR1 LGHNA, CDR2 YNFKEQ. The CDR3 sequence is 14 residues long. J lost 6 bases, V lost 6 bases, and 11 bases had no gene match. This CDR3 reads CASRNPAGVGEQYF. DNA for the CDR3: TGTGCCAGCAGGAACCCGGCGGGGGTCGGCGAGCAGTACTTC.